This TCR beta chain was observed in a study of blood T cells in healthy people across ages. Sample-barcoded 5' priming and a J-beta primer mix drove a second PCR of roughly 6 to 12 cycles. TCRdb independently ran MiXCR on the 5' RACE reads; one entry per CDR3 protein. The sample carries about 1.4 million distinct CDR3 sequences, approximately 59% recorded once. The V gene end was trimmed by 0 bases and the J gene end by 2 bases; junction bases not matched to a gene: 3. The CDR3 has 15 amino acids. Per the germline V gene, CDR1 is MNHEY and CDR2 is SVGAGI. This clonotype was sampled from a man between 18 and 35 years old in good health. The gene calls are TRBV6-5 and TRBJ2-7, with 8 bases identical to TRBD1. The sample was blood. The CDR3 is CASSYSVTGAYEQYF. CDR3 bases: TGTGCCAGCAGTTACTCAGTGACAGGGGCCTACGAGCAGTACTTC.